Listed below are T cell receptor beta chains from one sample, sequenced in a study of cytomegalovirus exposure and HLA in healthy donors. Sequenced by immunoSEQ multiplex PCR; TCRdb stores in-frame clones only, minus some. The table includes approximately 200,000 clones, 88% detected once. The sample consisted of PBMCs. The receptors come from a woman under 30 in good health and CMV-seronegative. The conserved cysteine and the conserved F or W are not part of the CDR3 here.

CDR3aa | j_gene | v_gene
AIREPRGTGYGYT | TRBJ1-2 | TRBV10-3
ASSSTGGQRGQETQY | TRBJ2-5 | TRBV13
ASSFDSGGQETQY | TRBJ2-5 | TRBV6-5
ASSLGDYGNEQF | TRBJ2-1 | TRBV7-2
ASSLGTTGANIEAF | TRBJ1-1 | TRBV5-1
ASSPRLVTGELF | TRBJ2-2 | TRBV2
ASSSHRQTLWETQY | TRBJ2-5 | TRBV5-4
ASSPAAPWINEQF | TRBJ2-1 | TRBV7-2
ASSPPQDVGRI | TRBJ1-1 | TRBV7-9
ASSLLAGSGPYEQY | TRBJ2-7 | TRBV7-2
ASRYGGGEEQY | TRBJ2-7 | TRBV12-2
AISVSGGVYEQY | TRBJ2-7 | TRBV10-3
ASSRGTGTDEQF | TRBJ2-1 | TRBV11-3
AWSVRVTQY | TRBJ2-5 | TRBV30
ASSSLVAYEQY | TRBJ2-7 | TRBV5-1
ASTVQGAFNEQF | TRBJ2-1 | TRBV28
ASSPWTGKNTGELF | TRBJ2-2 | TRBV13
AISDAGGPDGELF | TRBJ2-2 | TRBV10-3
ASRRGTDTQY | TRBJ2-3 | TRBV19
ASSFSLVGNTIY | TRBJ1-3 | TRBV28
ATSRDVGTGRLGAF | TRBJ1-1 | TRBV15
ASSFSQGFEQY | TRBJ2-7 | TRBV5-4
ASYLTGTGELF | TRBJ2-2 | TRBV28
ASSRTGWIVTGELF | TRBJ2-2 | TRBV2
ASSQHSMNTEAF | TRBJ1-1 | TRBV14
AISDGTRALNTEAF | TRBJ1-1 | TRBV10-3
ASSIEASGMYEQY | TRBJ2-7 | TRBV19
ASSSQGRDRNTEAF | TRBJ1-1 | TRBV7-9
ASSTTRDRRGLAGGLGHEQY | TRBJ2-7 | TRBV28
ASSFRGGGGEQF | TRBJ2-1 | TRBV6-5
ASSLGLAGDLLTDTQY | TRBJ2-3 | TRBV7-9
ASSLAPDSYGYT | TRBJ1-2 | TRBV5-4
ASGSGRGDTQY | TRBJ2-3 | TRBV27
ASSLFAIPTLERVNEQF | TRBJ2-1 | TRBV27
ASSLGVGQAFEQY | TRBJ2-7 | TRBV7-8
ASRPVGESTAF | TRBJ1-1 | TRBV6-5
ASSVESSYNEQF | TRBJ2-1 | TRBV9
ASSLAQGFNYGYT | TRBJ1-2 | TRBV27